These 22 T cell receptor beta chains were sequenced from one sample in a study of spatial heterogeneity in lung cancer. Whole-study results and caveats: It was found that expanded intratumoral alpha and beta TCR counts tracked tumor mutation counts.

Via MiXCR, TCRdb re-called the 5' RACE reads, giving one row per CDR3 protein. The data show about 4,000 distinct CDR3 sequences, about 26% seen once. Their specific antigens are unknown. Time point noted: sample taken at primary tumor resection. This specimen was lung tumor tissue, taken at surgery. The receptors here all came from a male donor with early-stage non-small cell lung cancer.

In this sample, this clonotype is medium-sized. This beta chain represents an off-target read in a library built for alpha chains; its size is of limited meaning. V gene TRBV20-1 combines with J gene TRBJ1-1; TRBD1 matches at 7 bases. The germline gives CDR1 DFQATT, CDR2 SNEGSKA (reference sequence). CDR3 size: 17 residues. The V gene end was trimmed by 6 bases and the J gene end by 1 base; junction bases not matched to a gene: 17. CDR3 nucleotides: TGCAGTGCCCAACCCTTCGGTACGGGACAGCCGAACACTGAAGCTTTCTTT. Translation gives CSAQPFGTGQPNTEAFF.

By sample share, this clonotype is medium-sized. This beta chain is an unintended read in a library built for alpha chains; its size means little. The gene calls are TRBV28 and TRBJ2-5; D unresolved. V gave up 8 bases and J gave up 2 bases, with 15 bases separating them. CDR1 and CDR2 (germline): MDHEN, SYDVKM. CDR3 size: 14 residues. The CDR3 region has the DNA TGTGCCAGCCCCCCCGGGCCGCAGCAAGAGACCCAGTACTTC. Encoded protein: CASPPGPQQETQYF.

By sample fraction, this clonotype is medium-sized. The library was designed around alpha chains, so this beta chain is a stray read whose abundance carries little weight. The V gene is TRBV27, the J gene TRBJ2-1, with D perhaps matching TRBD2 (6 bases). Germline V gene data show CDR1 as MNHEY and CDR2 as SMNVEV (reference sequence). The CDR3 covers 13 residues. V gave up 2 bases and J gave up 8 bases, with 10 bases separating them. The DNA of the CDR3 is TGTGCCAGCAGTTTAATGTGGGGGGATGAGCAGTTCTTC. This gives the protein CASSLMWGDEQFF.

Comments on this clonotype: In a library made to pick up alpha chains, this beta chain is a stray read with a size that means little. V and J are TRBV6-5 and TRBJ1-1; maybe TRBD1 (6 bases). Germline V lookup: CDR1 MNHEY, CDR2 SVGAGI. This CDR3 spans 11 amino acids. Trimming removed 9 bases from V and 7 bases from J, with 12 bases in between. This CDR3 reads CASRGVVEAFF. DNA for the CDR3: TGTGCCAGTAGGGGGGTTGTTGAAGCTTTCTTT.

Remarks on this clonotype: The library was built for alpha chains, so this beta chain is an off-target read and its size means little. V usage is TRBV3-1 and J usage is TRBJ2-2; D unclear. V shed 1 base and J shed 4 bases, with 7 bases lying between them. There are 14 residues in the CDR3. Germline V gene lookup returns CDR1 LGHDT and CDR2 YNNKEL (reference sequence). CDR3 bases: TGTGCCAGCAGCCAAGCTGGTGGCACCGGGGAGCTGTTTTTT. The encoded protein is CASSQAGGTGELFF.

By share, this clonotype counts as medium-sized. Found in a library prepared for alpha chains, this beta chain is an off-target read, and its abundance has little meaning. This chain uses TRBV7-2 with TRBJ2-7, with D tentatively TRBD1 (5 bases). This CDR3 comprises 17 residues. The germline V and J ends were trimmed by 1 base and 5 bases, with 21 bases remaining between them. Germline loops: CDR1 SGHTA, CDR2 FQGNSA. The CDR3 nucleotides are TGTGCCAGCAGCTTAGGACTTTACAGGCAAAGGGGAAACGAGCAGTACTTC. Translated: CASSLGLYRQRGNEQYF.

This clonotype is categorized as medium-sized. Since the library was made to target alpha chains, this beta chain is a stray read and its abundance is not meaningful. This CDR3 is CASSHHRDNSPLHF. Written as DNA, the CDR3 is TGTGCCAGCAGCCACCACAGGGATAATTCACCCCTCCACTTT. V and J are TRBV3-1 and TRBJ1-6; possible D gene TRBD1, 6 bases. The CDR3 covers 14 residues. Trimming removed 3 bases from V and 5 bases from J, with 8 bases in between. Germline loops: CDR1 LGHDT, CDR2 YNNKEL (reference sequence).

Points on this clonotype: A library prepared for alpha chains yielded this beta chain as an off-target read; its size is of little meaning. The chain couples TRBV7-9 to TRBJ2-6; 11 bases are a match to TRBD1. The CDR3 length is 16 residues. Losses at the gene ends were 5 bases for V and 3 bases for J; bases not matched to a gene: 3. The germline V gene encodes CDR1 SEHNR and CDR2 FQNEAQ (reference sequence). CDR3 DNA sequence: TGTGCCAGCAGCGGACAGGGGGCGCTTGGGGCCAACGTCCTGACTTTC. Residues: CASSGQGALGANVLTF.

On this clonotype itself: Within a library made for alpha chains, this beta chain is off target, and its count is uninformative. The J gene is TRBJ2-2, the V gene TRBV5-1; 10 nucleotides line up with TRBD1. The CDR3 length is 16 residues. V gave up 1 base and J gave up 8 bases; unmatched junction bases: 8. From germline, CDR1 is SGHRS and CDR2 YFSETQ. The CDR3 DNA follows: TGCGCCAGCAGCTTGCTGGGACAGGGGTCGCCGGGGGAGCTGTTTTTT. Its translation: CASSLLGQGSPGELFF.

This clonotype is medium-sized. Little can be read into the size of this beta chain, an off-target read in a library designed for alpha chains. The CDR3 sequence is CASSEGRQGVTEAFF. CDR3 DNA: TGCGCCAGCAGTGAAGGCAGACAGGGGGTCACTGAAGCTTTCTTT. The V call is TRBV10-2, the J call TRBJ1-1; 9 bases map to TRBD1. The ends lost 3 bases at V and 4 bases at J; junction bases unmatched: 6. Germline assignment: CDR1 WSHSY and CDR2 SAAADI. There are 15 residues in the CDR3.

Points on this clonotype: This beta chain is an unintended read in a library built for alpha chains; its size means little. The V call is TRBV11-2, the J call TRBJ1-6; D is possibly TRBD1 (5 bases). V lost 0 bases and J 10 bases, leaving 10 bases between the germline ends. The CDR3 sequence is 14 residues long. Germline V gene data show CDR1 as SGHAT and CDR2 as FQNNGV. The CDR3 loop reads CASSLEQAISPLHF. For the CDR3, the DNA is TGTGCCAGCAGCTTAGAACAGGCCATCTCACCCCTCCACTTT. Drawing the rest from reference TRBV11-2 and TRBJ1-6, the complete variable domain is EAGVAQSPRYKIIEKRQSVAFWCNPISGHATLYWYQQILGQGPKLLIQFQNNGVVDDSQLPKDRFSAERLKGVDSTLKIQPAKLEDSAVYLCASSLEQAISPLHFGNGTRLTVT.

This clonotype is medium-sized by share. With the library built for alpha chains, this beta chain is off target and its frequency is not meaningful. The V call is TRBV18, the J call TRBJ2-3, with D possibly being TRBD2 (6 bases). Germline-derived CDR1 and CDR2 are KGHSH and LQKENI. With 3 bases removed from V and 0 bases from J, the gap between germline ends came to 13 bases. This CDR3 is 16 amino acids long. The CDR3 sequence: CASSPRDSRSTDTQYF. The CDR3 nucleotides read TGTGCCAGCTCACCCCGGGACTCACGGAGCACAGATACGCAGTATTTT. Full variable domain (remainder filled in from reference TRBV18 and TRBJ2-3): NAGVMQNPRHLVRRRGQEARLRCSPMKGHSHVYWYRQLPEEGLKFMVYLQKENIIDESGMPKERFSAEFPKEGPSILRIQQVVRGDSAAYFCASSPRDSRSTDTQYFGPGTRLTVL.

This clonotype is termed medium-sized (0.01 to 0.1%). Since it is a stray read in a library aimed at alpha chains, this beta chain has a size that is not meaningful. The chain combines TRBV24-1 with TRBJ2-5; 7 bases agree with TRBD1. CDR3 length: 13 amino acids. Germline CDR1 and CDR2: KGHDR and SFDVKD. J lost 4 bases, V lost 9 bases, and 7 bases had no gene match. The CDR3 coding sequence is TGTGCCACCGGAGAGGGGGCTTTAGAGACCCAGTACTTC. Encoded protein: CATGEGALETQYF.

The sample holds many counts of this clonotype. This beta chain is a stray sequence in a library constructed for alpha chains; its clone size is not meaningful. V usage is TRBV11-2 and J usage is TRBJ2-5; TRBD1 aligns across 7 bases. The CDR3 runs to 17 residues. Per the germline V gene, CDR1 is SGHAT and CDR2 is FQNNGV. V was pared by 5 bases and J by 0 bases, with 12 bases of the junction left unmatched. The CDR3 nucleotides read TGTGCCAGCAGCCGTACAGGGGCCATCCCATACCAAGAGACCCAGTACTTC. It codes for CASSRTGAIPYQETQYF.

In its sample, this clonotype is medium-sized. This beta chain is a stray sequence in a library constructed for alpha chains; its clone size is not meaningful. The chain couples TRBV7-8 to TRBJ1-2; the D gene is possibly TRBD1 (5 bases). CDR1 and CDR2 from the germline V gene are SGHVS and FQNEAQ. The CDR3 consists of 14 residues. V gave up 2 bases and J gave up 2 bases, with 9 bases separating them. The CDR3 reads CASSLRQINYGYTF. CDR3 coding DNA: TGTGCCAGCAGCTTAAGACAGATCAACTATGGCTACACCTTC.

In its sample, this clonotype is medium-sized. This beta chain is off target for a library built for alpha chains, so its abundance means little. The V gene is TRBV2, the J gene TRBJ2-5; a weak D match, TRBD2 (5 bases). The CDR3 extends over 12 amino acids. V was clipped by 10 bases and J by 5 bases, with 14 bases between them. CDR1 SNHLY and CDR2 FYNNEI come from the germline V gene. CDR3 in amino acids: CATPTGVETQYF. Here the CDR3 DNA reads TGTGCCACCCCAACCGGGGTGGAGACCCAGTACTTC.

This clonotype is medium-sized. This beta chain turned up in a library designed for alpha chains; as an off-target read, its abundance says little. The V call is TRBV19, the J call TRBJ1-6; no clear D. V lost 3 bases, J lost 9 bases, and 15 bases lay in between. Germline CDR1 reads LNHDA; CDR2 reads SQIVND (reference sequence). The CDR3 consists of 15 residues. The CDR3 sequence: CASSIRPTERSPLHF. The CDR3 DNA sequence: TGTGCCAGTAGTATTCGGCCGACGGAGCGTTCACCCCTCCACTTT.

Of note for this clonotype: In a library made to pick up alpha chains, this beta chain is a stray read with a size that means little. CDR3 coding DNA: TGCGCCAGCAGCCAAGTTCAGGGGGCATCAGATACGCAGTATTTT. Translated, it gives CASSQVQGASDTQYF. J is TRBJ2-3 and V is TRBV4-1, with 8 positions matching TRBD1. The V gene end was trimmed by 1 base and the J gene end by 4 bases; junction bases not matched to a gene: 4. The CDR3 totals 15 residues. From germline, CDR1 is MGHRA and CDR2 YSYEKL.

Relative to its sample, this clonotype is large. The library was designed around alpha chains, so this beta chain is a stray read whose abundance carries little weight. The CDR3 DNA follows: TGTGCCAGCAGTTTGAGTCCGGCCTACTATGGCTACACCTTC. It is translated as CASSLSPAYYGYTF. This chain connects TRBV28 to TRBJ1-2; D is ambiguous. With 3 bases removed from V and 3 bases from J, the gap between germline ends came to 11 bases. The germline CDR1 and CDR2 sequences are MDHEN and SYDVKM. There are 14 residues in the CDR3.

A few counts support this clonotype. This beta chain is an unintended read in a library built for alpha chains; its size means little. The chain carries TRBV4-1 and TRBJ2-3; either TRBD1 or TRBD2 may fit D (5 bases each). The CDR3 extends over 14 amino acids. Germline V gene lookup returns CDR1 MGHRA and CDR2 YSYEKL. With 4 bases removed from V and 2 bases from J, the gap between germline ends came to 10 bases. The CDR3 sequence: CASSRDRYTDTQYF. In DNA, the CDR3 is TGCGCCAGCAGCCGGGACCGATACACAGATACGCAGTATTTT.

Sample share makes this clonotype medium-sized. Since it is a stray read in a library aimed at alpha chains, this beta chain has a size that is not meaningful. The chain carries TRBV20-1 and TRBJ1-1, with D hard to call. The CDR3 has 13 residues. Germline CDR1 reads DFQATT; CDR2 reads SNEGSKA (reference sequence). The V end was cut by 6 bases, the J end by 1 base, with 12 bases between. The CDR3 sequence: CSALRNSNTEAFF. The CDR3, as DNA: TGCAGTGCCCTGAGAAATTCGAACACTGAAGCTTTCTTT.

By proportion, this clonotype is medium-sized. This beta chain lies outside the target of a library built for alpha chains; its clone size means little. The chain uses TRBV6-1 and TRBJ1-1; D unresolved. This CDR3 has 12 residues. The germline CDR1 and CDR2 sequences are MNHNS and SASEGT. V was cut by 2 bases and J by 5 bases, with 6 bases left in between. The CDR3 here is CASSERETEAFF. The CDR3 DNA follows: TGTGCCAGCAGTGAACGCGAGACTGAAGCTTTCTTT.